These T cell receptor beta chains were read from a single sample in a study of T cell responses to AZD1222 COVID-19 vaccine. Libraries were prepared by immunoSEQ multiplex PCR; TCRdb keeps only in-frame clonotypes and omits some of them. The sample yields around 50,000 clones, around 80% seen once. The material was peripheral blood, obtained on day 0 of AZD1222 vaccination. Receptors originate from an adult in good health. The conserved cysteine and the conserved F or W are not part of the CDR3 here.

v_gene,len,j_gene,CDR3aa
TRBV18,9,TRBJ1-2,ASSPIDGYT
TRBV6-5,13,TRBJ1-3,ASSYLSGGGHTIY
TRBV21-1,12,TRBJ2-1,ASSKLGWWQEQF
TRBV5-4,14,TRBJ2-1,ASSLGSRGGGNEQF
TRBV29-1,11,TRBJ1-2,SVDVGRPYDYT
TRBV16,14,TRBJ2-7,ASSLITGQDPYEQY
TRBV28,11,TRBJ2-1,ASTWGLLNEQF
TRBV5-6,13,TRBJ1-1,ASSYTGTIGTEAF
TRBV19,10,TRBJ1-1,ASKLWDSKAF
TRBV6-2/TRBV6-3,16,TRBJ2-5,ASSYLSRLAGLQETQY
TRBV5-4,11,TRBJ1-4,ASTRSGDEKLF
TRBV5-1,16,TRBJ1-4,ASSLRTGGPATNEKLF
TRBV7-8,12,TRBJ2-3,ASSLAFSTDTQY
TRBV5-4,14,TRBJ2-1,ASSLAGGITYNEQF
TRBV12-3/TRBV12-4,9,TRBJ1-2,ASGQTVGYT
TRBV7-8,12,TRBJ2-5,ASSLDVWAETQY
TRBV3-1/TRBV3-2,10,TRBJ2-7,ASRGWGDEQY
TRBV7-2,13,TRBJ2-7,ASSGPSGSGYEQY
TRBV19,12,TRBJ1-1,ASSIWGLDTEAF
TRBV29-1,15,TRBJ1-3,SVGMGEAEASGNTIY
TRBV6-2/TRBV6-3,10,TRBJ2-7,ASSFLSYEQY
TRBV19,14,TRBJ2-4,ASSLQFGAPKNIQY
TRBV28,13,TRBJ1-5,ASRPTGAPNQPQH
TRBV11-2,17,TRBJ2-5,ASSLDSLTSGMSMKTQY
TRBV25-1,9,TRBJ1-2,ASSTKRGYT
TRBV10-2,12,TRBJ1-1,ASSGQIMNTEAF
TRBV27,11,TRBJ1-2,ASSWASNKGYT
TRBV7-2,13,TRBJ1-1,ASSFTGRNQAEAF
TRBV19,11,TRBJ2-3,ASSIGRADTQY